Presented here are 23 T cell receptor beta chains from one specimen sequenced in a study of T cell clonality in common variable immunodeficiency. Generated by immunoSEQ multiplex PCR, the TCRdb table keeps only in-frame clones and is missing some. The sample shows approximately 52,000 clones, no singletons; the ten largest hold roughly 3.5%. The sample was peripheral blood mononuclear cells. The receptors shown here come from a person aged 18 to 75 in good health.

This clone came up many times. The read ends 3 residues before the CDR3 terminus; that terminus is restored from the germline J gene. The chain is built from TRBV6-1 and TRBJ1-3, with D possibly being TRBD1 (5 bases). Trimming left V 0 bases short and J 3 bases short, with 15 bases between. The CDR3 runs to 17 residues. Germline lookup yields CDR1 MNHNS and CDR2 SASEGT. CDR3 DNA, as far as it was read: TGTGCCAGCAGTGAAGCCCAGACAGAATTCGGTGGAAACACC. Residues: CASSEAQTEFGGNT. The complete CDR3 reads CASSEAQTEFGGNTIYF.

Concerning this clone: One end of the junction is discordant with germline, which a read error may explain. The CDR3 goes on 3 residues after the read ends, and that part is filled in from the germline J gene. The V call is TRBV11-3, the J call TRBJ2-7; 7 bases line up with TRBD1. The CDR3 has 13 residues. The germline CDR1 and CDR2 sequences are SGHNT and YENEEA. The CDR3 loop is CAGSFEGGHEQYF. The sequenced CDR3 bases are TGTGCCGGCAGCTTTGAAGGGGGCCACGAG.

This clone was counted at least ten times. The read is 3 residues too short to cover the CDR3 end, so that end is filled in from the germline J gene. The chain is built from TRBV7-9 and TRBJ1-2; 7 bases match TRBD1. The CDR3 runs 15 residues. Germline V gene lookup returns CDR1 SEHNR and CDR2 FQNEAQ (reference sequence). V shed 5 bases and J 1 base; nucleotides not matched to a gene: 7. CDR3 loop: CASSPRTGHNYGYTF. CDR3 DNA, as far as it was read: TGTGCCAGCAGCCCCCGGACAGGACATAACTATGGC.

In this sample, this clone turned up a few times. Read data end 3 residues before the CDR3 end; the end is taken from the germline J gene. This rearrangement joins TRBV5-1 to TRBJ1-2, with 7 nucleotides matching TRBD1. Germline V lookup: CDR1 SGHRS, CDR2 YFSETQ. This CDR3 comprises 15 residues. V trimming: 1 base; J trimming: 3 bases; junction bases outside the gene matches: 6. The sequenced CDR3 bases are TGCGCCAGCAGCTTGCCCATCACAGGGGACTATGGC. It is translated as CASSLPITGDYG. The complete CDR3 sequence is CASSLPITGDYGYTF. The variable domain in full, with the rest retrieved from reference TRBV5-1 and TRBJ1-2, is KAGVTQTPRYLIKTRGQQVTLSCSPISGHRSVSWYQQTPGQGLQFLFEYFSETQRNKGNFPGRFSGRQFSNSRSEMNVSTLELGDSALYLCASSLPITGDYGYTFGSGTRLTVV.

This clone was found many times. The read finishes 3 residues shy of the CDR3 end, and the germline J gene is used to complete it. The chain uses TRBV29-1 and TRBJ1-2, with D unclear. The germline V gene has CDR1 SQVTM and CDR2 ANQGSEA. V shed 7 bases and J shed 3 bases, with 12 bases lying between them. The CDR3 loop spans 12 amino acids. CDR3 bases read: TGCAGCGCGACCCAGGAATACTATGGC. Amino acids: CSATQEYYG. The CDR3 as a whole reads CSATQEYYGYTF.

This clone was recorded at least ten times. The read ends 3 residues shy of where the CDR3 ends; the end is completed using the germline J gene. The chain employs TRBV5-4 and TRBJ1-6; D gene ambiguous. The V and J ends lost 4 bases and 10 bases respectively, with 15 bases between them. The CDR3 spans 14 residues. Germline V gives CDR1 SGHNT, CDR2 YYREEE (reference sequence). CDR3 bases read: TGTGCCAGCAGCCGGCGGGTTGTGAAGTCACCC. Encoded protein: CASSRRVVKSP. The CDR3 in full is CASSRRVVKSPLHF.

This clone was seen many times. The DNA ends 3 residues before the CDR3 does, and the rest of the CDR3 is filled in from the germline J gene. J is TRBJ2-7 and V is TRBV13, with TRBD1 matching over 8 bases. The CDR3 sequence is 15 residues long. Looked up from germline, CDR1 is PRHDT and CDR2 is FYEKMQ (reference sequence). Germline trimming cut 5 bases from V and 4 bases from J; bases unmatched to any gene: 10. CDR3 residues: CASSQEAGGFYEQYF. Incomplete CDR3 DNA: TGTGCCAGCAGCCAAGAGGCAGGGGGCTTTTACGAG.

In its sample, this clone was seen many times. Sequencing ends 3 residues short of the CDR3 end; the germline J gene provides the rest. V usage is TRBV2 and J usage is TRBJ2-3; TRBD2 aligns across 10 bases. Germline CDR1 is SNHLY and CDR2 is FYNNEI. CDR3 length: 17 residues. Trimming at V came to 6 bases and at J to 2 bases, leaving 11 bases not matched to a gene. Incomplete CDR3 DNA: TGTGCCAGCAGAGATTACCGGACTAGCGGAGACACAGATACG. It translates to CASRDYRTSGDTDT. In full, the CDR3 reads CASRDYRTSGDTDTQYF. Full variable domain (rest looked up from reference TRBV2 and TRBJ2-3): EPEVTQTPSHQVTQMGQEVILRCVPISNHLYFYWYRQILGQKVEFLVSFYNNEISEKSEIFDDQFSVERPDGSNFTLKIRSTKLEDSAMYFCASRDYRTSGDTDTQYFGPGTRLTVL.

This clone was recorded at least ten times. The read is 3 residues too short to cover the CDR3 end, so that end is filled in from the germline J gene. The gene calls are TRBV20-1 and TRBJ2-1, with D hard to call. This CDR3 comprises 14 residues. Germline CDR1 DFQATT, CDR2 SNEGSKA (reference sequence). Trimming took 7 bases from V and 0 from J, leaving 13 bases between them. The CDR3 loop is CSVRSRGSYNEQFF. CDR3 DNA (partial): TGCAGTGTCCGGTCGCGCGGCTCCTACAATGAG.

This clone was seen a few times. The CDR3 end lies 3 residues beyond the end of the read and is filled in from the germline J gene. This rearrangement joins TRBV6-2 or TRBV6-3 to TRBJ1-1; possible D gene TRBD1, 5 bases. Germline CDR1 and CDR2: MNHEY and SVGEGT. The CDR3 covers 14 residues. The covered CDR3 bases are TGTGCCAGCAGACTAGCGGGGGACGCAACAACG. Translation: CASRLAGDATT. The entire CDR3 protein is CASRLAGDATTAFF.

A remark on this clone: The read gets to within 3 residues of the CDR3 end, and the germline J gene fills in the rest. This chain links TRBV19 with TRBJ2-5, with 8 positions matching TRBD2. The CDR3 has 17 amino acids. CDR1 and CDR2 (germline): LNHDA, SQIVND (reference sequence). The CDR3 loop reads CASSTFFSPGGADTQYF. Incomplete CDR3 DNA: TGTGCCAGTAGCACCTTTTTTAGTCCGGGAGGGGCAGATACC.

This clone showed up many times. The read halts 3 residues ahead of the CDR3 end, with the missing end drawn from the germline J gene. V gene TRBV7-9 combines with J gene TRBJ2-7; TRBD1 matches at 7 bases. This CDR3 has 12 residues. CDR1 and CDR2 (germline): SEHNR, FQNEAQ (reference sequence). The V and J ends lost 8 bases and 5 bases, in that order; junction bases with no gene match: 6. The CDR3 region is CASRDSDHEQYF. The sequenced CDR3 bases are TGTGCCAGCCGGGACAGTGACCACGAG.

This clone was counted many times. The sequenced fragment ends 3 residues before the CDR3 boundary, so the rest is inferred from the germline J gene. The chain is built from TRBV29-1 and TRBJ2-3, with TRBD2 matching 11 bases. This CDR3 contains 17 residues. The J segment lost 4 bases and the V segment lost 3 bases, leaving 12 bases of the junction unmatched. Germline CDR1 is SQVTM and CDR2 is ANQGSEA. CDR3 in amino acids: CSVEAPGPSGRSDTQYF. The sequenced part of the CDR3 DNA is TGCAGCGTTGAGGCGCCGGGGCCTAGCGGGAGGTCAGATACG.

This clone was detected ten times or more. The sequenced fragment ends 3 residues before the CDR3 boundary, so the rest is inferred from the germline J gene. The chain combines TRBV5-1 with TRBJ2-7, with a possible D match to TRBD2 (6 bases). Trimming stripped 0 bases from V and 0 bases from J, with 13 bases between. Germline CDR1 is SGHRS and CDR2 is YFSETQ. The CDR3 runs to 16 residues. This CDR3 is CASSLGLALNSYEQYF. CDR3 bases read: TGCGCCAGCAGCTTGGGTCTAGCGCTAAACTCCTACGAG.

This clone occurred many times. The sequence runs out 3 residues before the end of the CDR3; the remainder is reconstructed from the germline J gene. The same CDR3 arises from other DNA sequences in this sample as well. The rearrangement uses TRBV4-1 and TRBJ2-1; 9 bases map to TRBD2. The CDR3 is made up of 16 amino acids. Germline values: CDR1 MGHRA, CDR2 YSYEKL. V lost 0 bases and J lost 7; bases outside the gene matches: 7. CDR3 DNA (partial): TGCGCCAGCAGCCAAGAGGGGCTAGCGGGAAAGAATGAG. The encoded protein is CASSQEGLAGKNE. The CDR3 reads in full as CASSQEGLAGKNEQFF.

The table lists this clone with a few counts. The read terminates 3 residues ahead of where the CDR3 ends, so the germline J gene completes it. The chain has TRBV7-1 and TRBJ2-1, with 15 bases that match TRBD2. TRBV7-1 is labeled an ORF, and its function is uncertain. V shed 3 bases and J 8 bases; nucleotides not matched to a gene: 20. This CDR3 spans 21 amino acids. The CDR3 DNA, read in part, is TGTGCCAGCAGCTCGTCACCGGGACTAGCGGGAGGCCCTAAGGGGTTTGATGAG. It is translated as CASSSSPGLAGGPKGFDE. Given in full, the CDR3 is CASSSSPGLAGGPKGFDEQFF.

Concerning this clone: With the read ending 3 residues before the CDR3 end, the germline J gene is used to fill in that end. This chain uses TRBV2 with TRBJ1-2, with unresolved D. This CDR3 spans 14 amino acids. The V and J ends lost 3 bases and 5 bases respectively, with 13 bases between them. The V gene's germline CDR1 is SNHLY and CDR2 FYNNEI. This CDR3 reads CASSDRSSRYGYTF. The DNA read from the CDR3 is TGTGCCAGCAGTGATCGTAGCAGTAGGTATGGC.

This clone was found many times. The missing CDR3 end, 3 residues past where the read stops, is filled in from the germline J gene. This sequence joins TRBV6-1 and TRBJ2-7; TRBD2 matches at 10 bases. The germline V gene has CDR1 MNHNS and CDR2 SASEGT. The CDR3 has 15 amino acids. V trimming: 2 bases; J trimming: 1 base; junction bases outside the gene matches: 2. The CDR3 loop is CASSELAGGSYEQYF. The CDR3 bases that were read are TGTGCCAGCAGTGAATTAGCGGGAGGTTCCTACGAG.

The table lists this clone with many counts. The chain's CDR3 is CASSDYQSPYRAEAFF. The DNA read from the CDR3 is TGTGCCAGCAGCGATTACCAATCCCCTTATAGGGCTGAA. V gene TRBV7-3 combines with J gene TRBJ1-1; D is uncertain. The read halts 3 residues ahead of the CDR3 end, with the missing end drawn from the germline J gene. Germline CDR1 SGHTA, CDR2 FQGTGA. V was pared by 5 bases and J by 6 bases, with 22 bases between. The CDR3 totals 16 residues.

Many counts were recorded for this clone. The read terminates 3 residues before the CDR3 end, so the remaining end is supplied by the germline J gene. The chain has TRBV7-9 and TRBJ2-1; D is possibly TRBD1 (6 bases). Germline CDR1 and CDR2: SEHNR and FQNEAQ (reference sequence). V was pared by 5 bases and J by 5 bases, with 10 bases between. The CDR3 loop spans 13 amino acids. Incomplete CDR3 DNA: TGTGCCAGCAGCCTCGGACAGAACAATGAG. It codes for CASSLGQNNE. The complete CDR3 sequence is CASSLGQNNEQFF. The complete variable domain, with remaining parts taken from reference TRBV7-9 and TRBJ2-1, reads DTGVSQNPRHKITKRGQNVTFRCDPISEHNRLYWYRQTLGQGPEFLTYFQNEAQLEKSRLLSDRFSAERPKGSFSTLEIQRTEQGDSAMYLCASSLGQNNEQFFGPGTRLTVL.

This clone was recorded many times. The read finishes 3 residues shy of the CDR3 end, and the germline J gene is used to complete it. The chain recombines TRBV3-1 (or the pseudogene TRBV3-2) with TRBJ2-7; tentative D call: TRBD1 (6 bases). The CDR3 totals 15 residues. V was shortened by 4 bases and J by 4 bases, with 17 bases between the two germline ends. Per germline, CDR1 LGHDT and CDR2 YNNKEL (reference sequence). CDR3 DNA (partial): TGTGCCAGCAGCCCCGCCGGGACACCCCTTTACGAG. Amino acid sequence: CASSPAGTPLYE. The full CDR3 protein reads CASSPAGTPLYEQYF.

A few counts support this clone. The read ends 3 residues early relative to the CDR3; the germline J gene fills the gap. The chain combines TRBV20-1 with TRBJ2-5; D is possibly TRBD1 (5 bases). Germline CDR1 DFQATT, CDR2 SNEGSKA (reference sequence). CDR3 length: 14 residues. The V gene lost 6 bases and the J gene lost 2 bases, with 16 bases spanning the gap. CDR3 sequence: CSANEGVYQETQYF. The CDR3 bases that were read are TGCAGTGCCAACGAAGGGGTGTATCAAGAGACC.

This clone has a count of ten or more. The read gets to within 3 residues of the CDR3 end, and the germline J gene fills in the rest. V gene TRBV5-1 combines with J gene TRBJ2-1, with 9 positions matching TRBD2. This CDR3 is built from 16 residues. CDR1 and CDR2 from the germline V gene are SGHRS and YFSETQ. Germline trimming cut 4 bases from V and 5 bases from J; bases unmatched to any gene: 10. The part of the CDR3 DNA that was read is TGCGCCAGCAGCGGACCCGTCACTAGCGGGCACAATGAG. Translated, it gives CASSGPVTSGHNE. The CDR3 in its entirety is CASSGPVTSGHNEQFF.